Each of the 9 T cell receptor beta chains below was sequenced from the same sample in a study of cytomegalovirus exposure and HLA in healthy donors. Amplification used 60 Vbeta primers and 13 Jbeta primers. Measured with immunoSEQ multiplex PCR; TCRdb has only the in-frame clones, and not every one. Of 280,000 or so clones detected, over 85% appear once; the ten largest clones hold approximately 2%. Sequenced input: PBMCs. All receptors come from a woman younger than 35 in good health and CMV-seronegative.

The rearrangement links TRBV10-2 to TRBJ2-7, with 10 bases that match TRBD2. The V gene's germline CDR1 is WSHSY and CDR2 SAAADI. The CDR3 has 15 amino acids. Germline trimming cut 3 bases from V and 4 bases from J; bases unmatched to any gene: 6. CDR3 sequence (DNA): TGCGCCAGCAGTGATCCGGCTAGCGGGGGTTACGAGCAGTACTTC. Its translation: CASSDPASGGYEQYF.

This clone was counted once. This chain connects TRBV12-5 to TRBJ2-2; tentative D call: TRBD2 (5 bases). The CDR3 is made up of 13 amino acids. V lost 4 bases and J 8 bases, leaving 11 bases between the germline ends. Germline loops: CDR1 LGHNT, CDR2 FRNRAP. CDR3 in DNA: TGTGCTAGTGGTTCGATAACTAGAGGGGAGCTGTTTTTT. This codes for CASGSITRGELFF.

The CDR3 is CASSRWGSRPNEQFF. The DNA of the CDR3 is TGTGCCAGCAGCCGGTGGGGCTCCCGACCCAATGAGCAGTTCTTC. J is TRBJ2-1 and V is TRBV11-3; the D gene is possibly TRBD1 (5 bases). The germline V gene encodes CDR1 SGHNT and CDR2 YENEEA. There are 15 residues in the CDR3. V gave up 5 bases and J gave up 6 bases, with 17 bases separating them.

CDR3 region: CAWGGQKNTEAFF. The CDR3, as DNA: TGTGCCTGGGGAGGACAGAAGAACACTGAAGCTTTCTTT. The chain links TRBV30 to TRBJ1-1, with D tentatively TRBD1 (6 bases). Trimming left V 5 bases short and J 1 base short, with 11 bases between. CDR3 length: 13 residues. The germline V gene encodes CDR1 GTSNPN and CDR2 SVGIG (reference sequence).

This sequence joins TRBV5-6 and TRBJ2-7; maybe TRBD2 (5 bases). The CDR3 has 14 residues. V was cut by 0 bases and J by 4 bases, with 11 bases left in between. Looked up from germline, CDR1 is SGHDT and CDR2 is YYEEEE. In DNA form, the CDR3 reads TGTGCCAGCAGCTTGGGAGGGTCATTTTACGAGCAGTACTTC. As protein: CASSLGGSFYEQYF. Supplemented by reference TRBV5-6 and TRBJ2-7, the full variable domain reads DAGVTQSPTHLIKTRGQQVTLRCSPKSGHDTVSWYQQALGQGPQFIFQYYEEEERQRGNFPDRFSGHQFPNYSSELNVNALLLGDSALYLCASSLGGSFYEQYFGPGTRLTVT.

This chain joins TRBV5-4 and TRBJ1-1; D might be TRBD1 (6 bases). The V gene's germline CDR1 is SGHNT and CDR2 YYREEE (reference sequence). V was shortened by 2 bases and J by 8 bases, with 7 bases between the two germline ends. The CDR3 sequence is 11 residues long. The CDR3, as DNA: TGTGCCAGCAGCTTAGGACAGGAAGCTTTCTTT. It is translated as CASSLGQEAFF.

The chain carries TRBV19 and TRBJ2-1; 12 bases are a match to TRBD2. The CDR3 length is 15 residues. Trimming at V came to 5 bases and at J to 6 bases, leaving 5 bases not matched to a gene. Germline-derived CDR1 and CDR2 are LNHDA and SQIVND (reference sequence). The CDR3 region has the DNA TGTGCCAGTAGTCCACTAGCGGGGGGCTTCAATGAGCAGTTCTTC. The encoded protein is CASSPLAGGFNEQFF.

The chain employs TRBV10-1 and TRBJ2-3; TRBD2 matches 9 bases. Trimming cost V 0 bases and J 2 bases; bases outside gene matches: 6. CDR1 and CDR2 (germline): WNHNN, SYGVQD (reference sequence). The CDR3 is 17 amino acids. The CDR3 spells CASSESKAGGPTDTQYF. The DNA of the CDR3 is TGCGCCAGCAGTGAGTCGAAAGCGGGGGGCCCCACAGATACGCAGTATTTT.

The chain combines TRBV6-1 with TRBJ2-7; a weak D match, TRBD2 (6 bases). The CDR3 totals 14 residues. Germline V CDR1 and CDR2: MNHNS, SASEGT. V lost 10 bases, J lost 0 bases, and 16 bases lay in between. CDR3 nucleotide sequence: TGTGCCACCGAGACGGGAGACACCTCCTACGAGCAGTACTTC. Translation: CATETGDTSYEQYF.